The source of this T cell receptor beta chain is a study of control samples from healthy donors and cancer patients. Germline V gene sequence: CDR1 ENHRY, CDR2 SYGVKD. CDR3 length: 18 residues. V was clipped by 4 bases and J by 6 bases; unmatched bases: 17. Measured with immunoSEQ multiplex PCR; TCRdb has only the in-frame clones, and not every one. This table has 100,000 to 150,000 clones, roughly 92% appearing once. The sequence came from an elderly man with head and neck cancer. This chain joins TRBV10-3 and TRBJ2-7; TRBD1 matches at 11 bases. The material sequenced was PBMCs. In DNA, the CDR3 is TGTGCCATCAGTGCCCGGGACAGGGGGAAAAGGAGGTTCGCCGAGCAGTACTTC. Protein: CAISARDRGKRRFAEQYF.